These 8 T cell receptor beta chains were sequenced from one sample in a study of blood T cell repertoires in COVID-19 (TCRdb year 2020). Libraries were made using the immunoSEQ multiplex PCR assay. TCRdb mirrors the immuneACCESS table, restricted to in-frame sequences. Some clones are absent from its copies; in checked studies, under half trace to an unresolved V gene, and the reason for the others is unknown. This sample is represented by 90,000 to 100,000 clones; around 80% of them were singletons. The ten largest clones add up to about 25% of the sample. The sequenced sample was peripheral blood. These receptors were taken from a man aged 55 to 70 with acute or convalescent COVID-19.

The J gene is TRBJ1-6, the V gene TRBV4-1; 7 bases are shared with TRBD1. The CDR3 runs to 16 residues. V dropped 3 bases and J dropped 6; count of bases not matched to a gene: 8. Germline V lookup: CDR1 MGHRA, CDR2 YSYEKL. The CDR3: CASSHGDSYSNSPLHF. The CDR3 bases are TGCGCCAGCAGCCACGGGGACAGCTATTCTAATTCACCCCTCCACTTT.

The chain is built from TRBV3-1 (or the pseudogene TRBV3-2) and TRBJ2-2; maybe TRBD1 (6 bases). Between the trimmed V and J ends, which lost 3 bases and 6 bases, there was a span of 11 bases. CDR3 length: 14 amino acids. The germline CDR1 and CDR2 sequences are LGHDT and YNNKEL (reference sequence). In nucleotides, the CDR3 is TGTGCCAGCAGCCATGCATCAGGGGCCGGGGAGCTGTTTTTT. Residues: CASSHASGAGELFF.

CDR3 sequence: CASSPGQGRPTGELFF. CDR3 in DNA: TGCGCCAGCAGCCCTGGACAGGGGAGGCCCACCGGGGAGCTGTTTTTT. The chain has TRBV5-1 and TRBJ2-2; 9 nucleotides match TRBD1. The trim removed 4 bases at V and 4 bases at J, leaving 8 bases unmatched. CDR3 size: 16 residues. Germline V gene sequence: CDR1 SGHRS, CDR2 YFSETQ.

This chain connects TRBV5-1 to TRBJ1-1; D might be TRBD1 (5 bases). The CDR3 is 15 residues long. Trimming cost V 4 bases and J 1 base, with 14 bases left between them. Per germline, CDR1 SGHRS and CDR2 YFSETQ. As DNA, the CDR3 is TGCGCCAGCAGCCGGAGTGGGGGGTGGAACACTGAAGCTTTCTTT. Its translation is CASSRSGGWNTEAFF.

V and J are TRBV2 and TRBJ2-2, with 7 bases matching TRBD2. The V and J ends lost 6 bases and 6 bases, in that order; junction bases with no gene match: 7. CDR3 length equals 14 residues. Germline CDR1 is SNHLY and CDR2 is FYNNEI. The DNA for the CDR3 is TGTGCCAGCAGCCCCACTAGCGCCCCCGGGGAGCTGTTTTTT. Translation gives CASSPTSAPGELFF.

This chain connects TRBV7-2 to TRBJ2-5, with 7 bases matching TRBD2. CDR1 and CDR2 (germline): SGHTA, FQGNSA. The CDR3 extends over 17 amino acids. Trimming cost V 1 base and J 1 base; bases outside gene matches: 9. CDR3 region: CASSLGPGGGGQETQYF. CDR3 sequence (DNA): TGTGCCAGCAGCTTAGGTCCCGGCGGCGGGGGCCAAGAGACCCAGTACTTC.

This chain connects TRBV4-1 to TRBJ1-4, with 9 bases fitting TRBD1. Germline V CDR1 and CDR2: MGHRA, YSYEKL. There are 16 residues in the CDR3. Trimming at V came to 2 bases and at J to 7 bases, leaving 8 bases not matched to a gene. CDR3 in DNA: TGCGCCAGCAGCCAATCGGCGGGACAGGGATTTGAAAAACTGTTTTTT. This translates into CASSQSAGQGFEKLFF.

As DNA, the CDR3 is TGTGCCAGCAGCCCTGTGGGAGCGGGGGCGCTCAATGAGCAGTTCTTC. It yields the protein CASSPVGAGALNEQFF. The chain couples TRBV9 to TRBJ2-1, with 8 bases identical to TRBD2. The germline gives CDR1 SGDLS, CDR2 YYNGEE. The CDR3 has 16 amino acids. V gave up 4 bases and J gave up 6 bases; unmatched junction bases: 12.